Listed below are T cell receptor beta chains from one sample, sequenced in a study of blood T cell repertoires in COVID-19. TCRdb keeps only in-frame clones here, not all; method: immunoSEQ multiplex PCR. The top ten clones hold 15% to 19% of a sample with about 46,000 clones, 70% to 90% of them seen once. Sequenced: peripheral blood. Every receptor here comes from a human donor in a cohort sampled during active COVID-19. The donor label of this sample is uncertain. Both conserved end residues are part of each CDR3. Each record gives: clone size, CDR3 length, J gene, V gene, CDR3 protein. Clone size is given for some rows only: seen once, a few or many times, or a class if the clone is expanded.

abundance: -; len: 15; j_gene: TRBJ2-1; v_gene: TRBV7-2; CDR3aa: CATQLNPSWGQEQFF
abundance: -; len: 14; j_gene: TRBJ2-1; v_gene: TRBV7-9; CDR3aa: CASSPGGAGNEQFF
abundance: -; len: 15; j_gene: TRBJ2-1; v_gene: TRBV5-1; CDR3aa: CATSGGAGGTDEQFF
abundance: -; len: 18; j_gene: TRBJ2-4; v_gene: TRBV19; CDR3aa: CASFPQGAGKEAKNIQYF
abundance: -; len: 16; j_gene: TRBJ1-2; v_gene: TRBV24-1; CDR3aa: CATSDRAGAPGYGYTF
abundance: few; len: 13; j_gene: TRBJ2-7; v_gene: TRBV19; CDR3aa: CATRTGNSYEQYF
abundance: -; len: 17; j_gene: TRBJ2-2; v_gene: TRBV9; CDR3aa: CASESNTGTANTGELFF
abundance: -; len: 16; j_gene: TRBJ1-1; v_gene: TRBV7-3; CDR3aa: CASSLRIMDTGTEAFF
abundance: -; len: 14; j_gene: TRBJ2-2; v_gene: TRBV5-6; CDR3aa: CASSFDRSTGELFF
abundance: -; len: 14; j_gene: TRBJ1-6; v_gene: TRBV9; CDR3aa: CASSATRGNSPLHF
abundance: -; len: 13; j_gene: TRBJ1-2; v_gene: TRBV12-3/TRBV12-4; CDR3aa: CASQQGNTIGYTF
abundance: -; len: 15; j_gene: TRBJ2-5; v_gene: TRBV9; CDR3aa: CASSVGTGGSGTQYF
abundance: -; len: 13; j_gene: TRBJ2-7; v_gene: TRBV7-9; CDR3aa: CASSPGQTYEQYF
abundance: -; len: 15; j_gene: TRBJ2-7; v_gene: TRBV5-1; CDR3aa: CASSLTSRTEGEQYF
abundance: -; len: 16; j_gene: TRBJ1-1; v_gene: TRBV10-3; CDR3aa: CAISEPLGQANTEAFF
abundance: -; len: 13; j_gene: TRBJ1-4; v_gene: TRBV6-6; CDR3aa: CATSEDRYEKLFF
abundance: -; len: 17; j_gene: TRBJ2-7; v_gene: TRBV7-2; CDR3aa: CASSLAQGWDRGYEQYF
abundance: -; len: 15; j_gene: TRBJ1-2; v_gene: TRBV6-5; CDR3aa: CASSYGQGALKGYTF
abundance: -; len: 13; j_gene: TRBJ2-7; v_gene: TRBV2; CDR3aa: CASSVAQPSEQYF
abundance: -; len: 13; j_gene: TRBJ2-5; v_gene: TRBV7-8; CDR3aa: CASSPATGETQYF
abundance: -; len: 16; j_gene: TRBJ2-5; v_gene: TRBV9; CDR3aa: CASSVRGLAGQETQYF
abundance: -; len: 16; j_gene: TRBJ2-7; v_gene: TRBV10-3; CDR3aa: CAISNTPGHNSYEQYF
abundance: -; len: 14; j_gene: TRBJ1-1; v_gene: TRBV10-3; CDR3aa: CAISRGGVNTEAFF
abundance: once; len: 15; j_gene: TRBJ2-3; v_gene: TRBV5-4; CDR3aa: CASSLDGLSTDTQYF
abundance: -; len: 16; j_gene: TRBJ2-1; v_gene: TRBV15; CDR3aa: CATSRGAGGAYNEQFF